These 4 T cell receptor beta chains share one sample of origin, sequenced in a study of T cells in women clearing cervical HPV infection. Clones were sequenced by immunoSEQ multiplex PCR, and TCRdb holds only the in-frame ones, with some missing. The sample has some 46,000 clones. Input material: blood buffy coat. The receptors originated from a woman between 18 and 75 years old with a cervical HPV16 infection that either progressed to CIN3+ or cleared (not recorded which).

About this clone: The sequence runs out 3 residues before the end of the CDR3; the remainder is reconstructed from the germline J gene. The chain uses TRBV20-1 and TRBJ2-1; D is uncertain. This CDR3 is built from 16 residues. Germline CDR1 is DFQATT and CDR2 is SNEGSKA (reference sequence). V was cut by 3 bases and J by 4 bases, with 19 bases left in between. The CDR3 bases that were read are TGCAGTGCTAGCCGGTCGGATGCGGTAAAATACAATGAG. This codes for CSASRSDAVKYNE. The entire CDR3 reads CSASRSDAVKYNEQFF.

A word on this clone: An end of the junction differs from the germline gene, which may be a read error. The CDR3 is cut off 3 residues early in the read; its end comes from the germline J gene. Other DNA sequences from this sample encode an identical CDR3 as well. This rearrangement joins TRBV30 to TRBJ1-3, with 11 bases fitting TRBD1. There are 14 residues in the CDR3. The V gene's germline CDR1 is GTSNPN and CDR2 SVGIG (reference sequence). The CDR3 sequence: CALGQGEPGNTIYF. Partial CDR3 DNA: TGTGCCTTGGGACAGGGGGAACCTGGAAACACA. The full variable domain, rest sourced from reference TRBV30 and TRBJ1-3, is SQTIHQWPATLVQPVGSPLSLECTVEGTSNPNLYWYRQAAGRGLQLLFYSVGIGQISSEVPQNLSASRPQDRQFILSSKKLLLSDSGFYLCALGQGEPGNTIYFGEGSWLTVV.

A remark on this clone: The read stops 3 residues short of the end of the CDR3; the missing end is completed from the germline J gene. This rearrangement joins TRBV6-1 to TRBJ2-7; 8 bases map to TRBD1. The length of the CDR3 is 13 residues. J lost 4 bases, V lost 4 bases, and 3 bases had no gene match. Germline CDR1 is MNHNS and CDR2 is SASEGT. This chain's CDR3 is CASSADRDYEQYF. The DNA read from the CDR3 is TGTGCCAGCAGTGCGGACAGGGATTACGAG.

Concerning this clone: The read falls 3 residues short of the CDR3 end, and the missing part is taken from the germline J gene. The chain recombines TRBV11-3 with TRBJ1-4, with D maybe TRBD1 (5 bases). This CDR3 comprises 15 residues. Trimming removed 2 bases at V and 8 bases at J, with 15 bases between. Germline loops: CDR1 SGHNT, CDR2 YENEEA. The part of the CDR3 DNA that was read is TGTGCCAGCAGCTTAAGGGGCACTTCGCACGAAAAA. Its translation is CASSLRGTSHEK. The whole CDR3 sequence reads CASSLRGTSHEKLFF.